This T cell receptor beta chain was recorded in a study of control samples from healthy donors and cancer patients. Only in-frame clones appear in the TCRdb table, and some are missing; sequencing was by immunoSEQ multiplex PCR. The table has approximately 150,000 clones, around nine tenths seen once; the top ten hold 0.68%. Trimming shortened V by 3 bases and J by 5 bases, and 9 bases separated the two germline ends. Per germline, CDR1 ENHRY and CDR2 SYGVKD. The CDR3 totals 13 residues. The genes are TRBV10-3 and TRBJ2-3, with unresolved D. This sequence was found in a woman in her 30s in good health. Sequencing was done on a sample of blood. The CDR3 spells CAISESDGDTQYF. In DNA form, the CDR3 reads TGTGCCATCAGTGAATCGGACGGAGATACGCAGTATTTT.